The 26 T cell receptor beta chains below come from one sample, sequenced in a study of T cell responses to AZD1222 COVID-19 vaccine. The table came from immunoSEQ multiplex PCR; TCRdb's copy has only in-frame clones and leaves some out. Altogether approximately 140,000 clones are present, about 92% being singletons, with the ten largest covering 2.5% to 4%. The sequenced sample was peripheral blood, obtained 28 days after the second AZD1222 dose. The receptors here all came from an adult who received the AZD1222 COVID-19 vaccine.

This rearrangement joins TRBV30 to TRBJ2-5; TRBD2 matches 11 bases. The CDR3 spans 14 residues. CDR1 is GTSNPN, CDR2 SVGIG, per germline (reference sequence). The V gene end was trimmed by 8 bases and the J gene end by 5 bases; junction bases not matched to a gene: 10. CDR3 loop: CAGNPSGRRETQYF. The DNA of the CDR3 is TGTGCCGGAAACCCTAGCGGGAGGCGGGAGACCCAGTACTTC.

V is TRBV10-3 and J is TRBJ2-5, with 7 bases matching TRBD2. The germline CDR1 and CDR2 sequences are ENHRY and SYGVKD. V lost 6 bases to trimming and J lost 0 bases; unmatched junction nucleotides: 10. The CDR3 is made up of 16 amino acids. CDR3 nucleotides: TGTGCCATCAGCGACACGCTAGCGGAATACCAAGAGACCCAGTACTTC. Protein sequence: CAISDTLAEYQETQYF.

The V gene is TRBV9, the J gene TRBJ1-4; D possibly corresponds to TRBD1 (5 bases). The V gene lost 1 base and the J gene lost 4 bases, with 8 bases spanning the gap. Germline loops: CDR1 SGDLS, CDR2 YYNGEE. The CDR3 runs to 14 residues. CDR3 amino acids: CASSVPGSNEKLFF. Here the CDR3 DNA reads TGTGCCAGCAGCGTACCAGGGAGTAATGAAAAACTGTTTTTT.

Concerning this clone itself: At the DNA level, this CDR3 is encoded by other sequences in the same sample as well. The V and J genes are TRBV29-1 and TRBJ1-2; D is ambiguous. CDR1 is SQVTM, CDR2 ANQGSEA, per germline. V was pared by 4 bases and J by 4 bases, with 10 bases between. This CDR3 has 12 amino acids. This CDR3 is CSVGAGGYGYTF. CDR3 DNA: TGCAGCGTTGGCGCTGGTGGCTATGGCTACACCTTC.

The chain combines TRBV30 with TRBJ1-2; TRBD1 aligns across 11 bases. The V and J ends lost 3 bases and 3 bases, in that order; junction bases with no gene match: 6. The CDR3 consists of 15 residues. Germline V gene sequence: CDR1 GTSNPN, CDR2 SVGIG (reference sequence). CDR3 in amino acids: CAWSLTGQGDYGYTF. The CDR3 DNA follows: TGTGCCTGGAGCTTAACGGGACAGGGGGACTATGGCTACACCTTC.

The V gene is TRBV27, the J gene TRBJ2-1; 15 nucleotides align to TRBD2. The V segment lost 5 bases and the J segment 5 bases; nucleotides outside the gene matches: 4. The CDR3 totals 16 residues. Germline CDR1 is MNHEY and CDR2 is SMNVEV (reference sequence). The chain's CDR3 is CASSPGLAGGNNEQFF. The CDR3 coding sequence is TGTGCCAGCAGTCCCGGACTAGCGGGAGGGAACAATGAGCAGTTCTTC.

The V call is TRBV9, the J call TRBJ1-6; 7 positions agree with TRBD1. Trimming cost V 3 bases and J 7 bases; bases outside gene matches: 4. Germline loops: CDR1 SGDLS, CDR2 YYNGEE. CDR3 length equals 14 residues. The CDR3 loop reads CASSARDRNSPLHF. CDR3 nucleotides: TGTGCCAGCAGCGCCCGGGACAGAAATTCACCCCTCCACTTT.

This chain uses TRBV9 with TRBJ2-2, with no clear D. V lost 4 bases and J lost 8, with 15 bases in between. Germline V CDR1 and CDR2: SGDLS, YYNGEE. The CDR3 is made up of 14 amino acids. The CDR3 coding sequence is TGTGCCAGCAGCATCAGAGCTCGAACTGGGGAGCTGTTTTTT. It is translated as CASSIRARTGELFF.

This sequence joins TRBV30 and TRBJ2-7; 8 nucleotides align to TRBD2. Germline trimming cut 8 bases from V and 1 base from J; bases unmatched to any gene: 10. CDR3 length: 14 amino acids. CDR1 and CDR2 (germline): GTSNPN, SVGIG (reference sequence). CDR3 coding DNA: TGTGCCCGGGACGGGGCGGGAGGTTCCTACGAGCAGTACTTC. It is translated as CARDGAGGSYEQYF.

This chain links TRBV5-8 with TRBJ2-1, with 11 bases lining up with TRBD2. The CDR3 runs 16 residues. Germline CDR1 and CDR2: SGHTS and YDEGEE. Unmatched junction bases numbered 10, after V lost 3 bases and J lost 8 bases. The CDR3 here is CASSYRASGRYHEQFF. DNA of the CDR3: TGTGCCAGCAGCTATCGGGCTAGCGGGAGGTACCATGAGCAGTTCTTC.

This clone was seen only a few times. The rearrangement uses TRBV6-5 and TRBJ2-2, with TRBD1 matching 7 bases. Trimming removed 5 bases from V and 6 bases from J; junction bases left unmatched: 9. Germline V gene sequence: CDR1 MNHEY, CDR2 SVGAGI. The CDR3 has 15 amino acids. The CDR3 loop is CASSTQGVVAGELFF. The CDR3 nucleotides are TGTGCCAGCAGTACCCAGGGGGTAGTGGCCGGGGAGCTGTTTTTT.

This chain uses TRBV9 with TRBJ2-1, with D perhaps given as TRBD1 or TRBD2 (5 bases each). This CDR3 is built from 15 residues. The V gene's germline CDR1 is SGDLS and CDR2 YYNGEE. Between the trimmed V and J ends, which lost 3 bases and 2 bases, there was a span of 12 bases. This chain's CDR3 is CASSAGLGAYNEQFF. DNA of the CDR3: TGTGCCAGCAGCGCGGGGTTGGGGGCCTACAATGAGCAGTTCTTC.

The chain couples TRBV10-1 to TRBJ1-5, with a possible D match to TRBD1 (5 bases). This CDR3 has 14 amino acids. CDR1 is WNHNN, CDR2 SYGVQD, per germline (reference sequence). The ends were cut back, 5 bases at V and 5 bases at J, with 13 bases in the middle. In nucleotides, the CDR3 is TGCGCCAGCAGTCACCAGGGACGGGATCAGCCCCAGCATTTT. Residues: CASSHQGRDQPQHF.

The gene calls are TRBV10-1 and TRBJ2-3; 7 nucleotides line up with TRBD2. The CDR3 runs 16 residues. V lost 3 bases and J lost 1; bases outside the gene matches: 7. Germline-derived CDR1 and CDR2 are WNHNN and SYGVQD (reference sequence). CDR3 in amino acids: CASSDPLAVGTDTQYF. The CDR3 DNA is TGCGCCAGCAGTGACCCCCTAGCGGTGGGCACAGATACGCAGTATTTT.

J is TRBJ2-1 and V is TRBV19; 7 nucleotides align to TRBD1. The V and J ends lost 4 bases and 4 bases, in that order; junction bases with no gene match: 4. Germline-derived CDR1 and CDR2 are LNHDA and SQIVND (reference sequence). This CDR3 has 14 residues. This CDR3 reads CASSTGQKYNEQFF. CDR3 coding DNA: TGTGCCAGTAGTACGGGACAGAAGTACAATGAGCAGTTCTTC.

V and J are TRBV5-1 and TRBJ2-7; 7 bases agree with TRBD2. The germline V gene encodes CDR1 SGHRS and CDR2 YFSETQ. V lost 0 bases to trimming and J lost 3 bases; unmatched junction nucleotides: 6. This CDR3 contains 15 residues. CDR3 region: CASSLGGLESYEQYF. The DNA for the CDR3 is TGCGCCAGCAGCTTGGGAGGACTAGAGAGCTACGAGCAGTACTTC.

In DNA form, the CDR3 reads TGTGCCAGCAGCCTGGAGAGTAGGGGAGGGCGTGGTGAGCAGTTCTTC. This sequence encodes CASSLESRGGRGEQFF. This chain uses TRBV7-8 with TRBJ2-1; 7 nucleotides agree with TRBD2. J lost 9 bases, V lost 5 bases, and 16 bases had no gene match. The germline V gene has CDR1 SGHVS and CDR2 FQNEAQ. This CDR3 has 16 residues. Variable domain in full (rest from reference TRBV7-8 and TRBJ2-1): GAGVSQSPRYKVAKRGQDVALRCDPISGHVSLFWYQQALGQGPEFLTYFQNEAQLDKSGLPSDRFFAERPEGSVSTLKIQRTQQEDSAVYLCASSLESRGGRGEQFFGPGTRLTVL.

The chain recombines TRBV6-5 with TRBJ2-7, with 9 bases identical to TRBD1. This CDR3 is 16 amino acids long. Per the germline V gene, CDR1 is MNHEY and CDR2 is SVGAGI. With V trimmed by 0 bases and J by 3 bases, 6 bases remained unmatched. The CDR3 bases are TGTGCCAGCAGTTACTCGACACAGGGGGCGAGCTACGAGCAGTACTTC. Its translation is CASSYSTQGASYEQYF.

Worth noting for this clone: Different DNA sequences within this sample yield the same CDR3. V is TRBV18 and J is TRBJ1-5, with D uncertain. V lost 3 bases and J 3 bases, leaving 3 bases between the germline ends. CDR1 and CDR2 (germline): KGHSH, LQKENI. The CDR3 is made up of 12 amino acids. The CDR3 region is CASSPSNQPQHF. The CDR3 DNA is TGTGCCAGCTCACCGTCCAATCAGCCCCAGCATTTT.

The V call is TRBV10-1, the J call TRBJ1-6; D unclear. The CDR3 contains 13 residues. The germline CDR1 and CDR2 sequences are WNHNN and SYGVQD (reference sequence). Trimming pared 0 bases from V and 8 bases from J, leaving 5 bases between. CDR3 bases: TGCGCCAGCAGTGAGTCTCCTGATTCACCCCTCCACTTT. Translation gives CASSESPDSPLHF.

The rearrangement joins TRBV25-1 to TRBJ1-5; the match to TRBD1 covers 9 bases. V gave up 4 bases and J gave up 4 bases; unmatched junction bases: 2. Germline V gene lookup returns CDR1 MGHDK and CDR2 SYGVNS. The CDR3 has 14 amino acids. The CDR3 sequence is CASSAGQGNQPQHF. DNA of the CDR3: TGTGCCAGCAGTGCGGGACAGGGAAATCAGCCCCAGCATTTT.

Only a few counts were recorded for this clone. V gene TRBV2 combines with J gene TRBJ1-6; D is unresolved. V lost 6 bases to trimming and J lost 0 bases, with 9 bases between them. Germline V lookup: CDR1 SNHLY, CDR2 FYNNEI. The CDR3 has 15 residues. The CDR3 DNA follows: TGTGCCAGCAGAATTGGAACCTCCTATAATTCACCCCTCCACTTT. Translating gives CASRIGTSYNSPLHF. Complete variable domain (other parts from reference TRBV2 and TRBJ1-6): EPEVTQTPSHQVTQMGQEVILRCVPISNHLYFYWYRQILGQKVEFLVSFYNNEISEKSEIFDDQFSVERPDGSNFTLKIRSTKLEDSAMYFCASRIGTSYNSPLHFGNGTRLTVT.

The CDR3 reads CASSYDLSREAFF. CDR3 in DNA: TGCGCCAGCAGCTATGACCTATCTCGGGAAGCTTTCTTT. The rearrangement links TRBV4-3 to TRBJ1-1; D is unclear. CDR3 size: 13 residues. Trimming took off 5 bases at V and 8 bases at J, with 15 bases between the two ends. The germline V gene encodes CDR1 LGHNA and CDR2 YSLEER.

The rearrangement joins TRBV4-1 to TRBJ2-7; 7 bases align to TRBD2. The germline CDR1 and CDR2 sequences are MGHRA and YSYEKL. V shed 1 base, J shed 0 bases, and the junction held 9 bases outside the gene matches. CDR3 length: 17 residues. Here the CDR3 reads CASSQVPTSASSYEQYF. CDR3 nucleotide sequence: TGCGCCAGCAGCCAAGTCCCAACTAGCGCGAGCTCCTACGAGCAGTACTTC.

The chain employs TRBV11-2 and TRBJ2-5; D gene uncertain. CDR1 is SGHAT and CDR2 is FQNNGV in the germline V gene. Trimming took 2 bases from V and 5 from J, leaving 15 bases between them. The length of the CDR3 is 15 residues. The CDR3 loop reads CASSLSRLSVETQYF. DNA for the CDR3: TGTGCCAGCAGCTTAAGCCGACTGTCGGTCGAGACCCAGTACTTC.

The chain joins TRBV5-6 to TRBJ1-2; D gene ambiguous. The CDR3 totals 15 residues. The germline gives CDR1 SGHDT, CDR2 YYEEEE. Trimming took off 1 base at V and 4 bases at J, with 14 bases between the two ends. The CDR3 protein is CASSLSGGAGYGYTF. The DNA of the CDR3 is TGTGCCAGCAGCTTGTCGGGAGGCGCAGGCTATGGCTACACCTTC.